The next 18 T cell receptor beta chains were all read from a single sample in a study of regulatory T cells in long-lasting Graves disease. Through Arm-PCR of CDR3 regions and iRepertoire HTBI primers, TCR beta libraries were built. TCRdb reanalysed the multiplex PCR reads using MiXCR and keeps one entry per CDR3 protein. The sample lists roughly 490,000 distinct CDR3 sequences; approximately 23% were seen once. Noted time point: persistent/refractory GD, antithyroid drugs over 5 years with positive TRAb. Following extraction of RNA from PBMCs, that RNA was used to make the TCR library. This sample comprised peripheral blood mononuclear cells (PBMCs), obtained when the disease was refractory, from a patient treated with antithyroid drugs. Source of these receptors: a female donor with Graves disease.

This clonotype was counted only a few times. The chain couples TRBV12-3 or TRBV12-4 to TRBJ1-3; D might be TRBD1 (6 bases). V shed 6 bases and J shed 0 bases, with 12 bases lying between them. The CDR3 contains 15 residues. CDR3: CASSSQGISGNTIYF. The DNA for the CDR3 is TGTGCCAGCAGCTCACAGGGAATCTCTGGAAACACCATATATTTT.

There are many counts of this clonotype. The J gene is TRBJ2-7, the V gene TRBV6-1; 8 nucleotides match TRBD1. The junction had 7 bases not matched to a gene; V was cut back by 6 bases and J by 6 bases. The CDR3 is made up of 13 amino acids. In germline, CDR1 is MNHNS, CDR2 SASEGT. CDR3 region: CASRTLTGAEQYF. The CDR3 coding sequence is TGTGCCAGCAGAACTCTGACAGGGGCCGAGCAGTACTTC.

A word on this clonotype: A clone one base away is much larger, so this may be a read error. The rearrangement uses TRBV14 and TRBJ2-2; maybe TRBD2 (5 bases). Germline values: CDR1 SGHDN, CDR2 FVKESK. V lost 8 bases, J lost 4 bases, and 8 bases lay in between. The CDR3 length is 12 residues. The CDR3 here is CASRRGTGELFF. The DNA of the CDR3 is TGTGCCAGCCGCCGGGGCACCGGGGAGCTGTTTTTT.

Of note for this clonotype: Since the CDR3 does not end with the conserved phenylalanine or tryptophan, this likely comes from a read error. The rearrangement joins TRBV28 to TRBJ1-5; tentative D call: TRBD1 (5 bases). Per the germline V gene, CDR1 is MDHEN and CDR2 is SYDVKM. The V and J ends lost 3 bases and 7 bases respectively, with 16 bases between them. The CDR3 spans 15 residues. The CDR3 DNA reads TGTGCCAGCAGTTTTTCCTTGAGGGGAGGCCAGCCCCAGCATTCT. Its protein is CASSFSLRGGQPQHS.

In this sample, this clonotype turned up a few times. This chain links TRBV28 with TRBJ1-6, with D possibly being TRBD1 (5 bases). The length of the CDR3 is 14 residues. CDR1 MDHEN and CDR2 SYDVKM come from the germline V gene. V lost 6 bases and J 11 bases, leaving 17 bases between the germline ends. The CDR3 protein is CASSRGVRGAPLHF. The DNA for the CDR3 is TGTGCCAGCAGCCGGGGGGTCAGAGGCGCACCCCTCCACTTT.

There are many counts of this clonotype. In DNA, the CDR3 is TGTGCCAGCAGTGGCCAGGGCACTGAAGCTTTCTTT. Translating it yields CASSGQGTEAFF. This chain links TRBV19 with TRBJ1-1, with a tentative D call TRBD1 (5 bases). Trimming cost V 9 bases and J 4 bases, with 12 bases left between them. This CDR3 region has 12 residues. The V gene's germline CDR1 is LNHDA and CDR2 SQIVND (reference sequence).

Only a few counts were recorded for this clonotype. The rearrangement uses TRBV27 and TRBJ1-1, with D perhaps matching TRBD1 (5 bases). V shed 3 bases and J shed 4 bases, with 9 bases lying between them. The CDR3 is 13 amino acids. CDR1 is MNHEY and CDR2 is SMNVEV in the germline V gene (reference sequence). Here the CDR3 reads CASSLTDSTEAFF. In nucleotides, the CDR3 is TGTGCCAGCAGTTTGACAGATTCCACTGAAGCTTTCTTT.

This clonotype was seen ten or more times. The chain is built from TRBV28 and TRBJ2-5, with TRBD1 matching over 9 bases. The germline V gene has CDR1 MDHEN and CDR2 SYDVKM. With 8 bases clipped from V and 5 bases from J, the junction kept 12 bases outside the gene matches. The CDR3 spans 15 residues. CDR3 in amino acids: CASVRDRDVLETQYF. CDR3 sequence (DNA): TGTGCCAGCGTAAGGGACAGGGATGTTTTGGAGACCCAGTACTTC.

This clonotype was seen at least ten times. This sequence joins TRBV28 and TRBJ1-5; unclear D gene. Germline lookup yields CDR1 MDHEN and CDR2 SYDVKM. V lost 5 bases and J 9 bases, leaving 17 bases between the germline ends. The CDR3 sequence is 14 residues long. CDR3 loop: CASSPDSTPGPQHF. The CDR3, as DNA: TGTGCCAGCAGTCCCGATAGTACCCCAGGGCCCCAGCATTTT. Full variable domain (remainder filled in from reference TRBV28 and TRBJ1-5): DVKVTQSSRYLVKRTGEKVFLECVQDMDHENMFWYRQDPGLGLRLIYFSYDVKMKEKGDIPEGYSVSREKKERFSLILESASTNQTSMYLCASSPDSTPGPQHFGDGTRLSIL.

The sample holds many counts of this clonotype. This chain uses TRBV6-1 with TRBJ2-7; possibly TRBD1 for D (6 bases). Germline V lookup: CDR1 MNHNS, CDR2 SASEGT. V was clipped by 6 bases and J by 0 bases, with 9 bases between them. The CDR3 has 13 amino acids. CDR3 region: CASRKQGSYEQYF. CDR3 sequence (DNA): TGTGCCAGCAGGAAACAGGGCTCCTACGAGCAGTACTTC.

This chain links TRBV19 with TRBJ2-5; 7 positions match TRBD2. With 4 bases clipped from V and 5 bases from J, the junction kept 10 bases outside the gene matches. Germline CDR1 reads LNHDA; CDR2 reads SQIVND (reference sequence). CDR3 length: 15 residues. CDR3 residues: CASSTERGYDETQYF. CDR3 sequence (DNA): TGTGCCAGTAGTACGGAGCGGGGCTACGATGAGACCCAGTACTTC.

This clonotype occurred many times. The CDR3 DNA reads TGTGCCAGCAGGAGGCAGGCTCTTGGCTCAATTGAGCAGTTCTTC. Protein: CASRRQALGSIEQFF. The V gene is TRBV2, the J gene TRBJ2-1; no firm D call. With 6 bases removed from V and 9 bases from J, the gap between germline ends came to 21 bases. The germline V gene encodes CDR1 SNHLY and CDR2 FYNNEI. This CDR3 comprises 15 residues.

V is TRBV19 and J is TRBJ1-5, with a possible D match to TRBD1 (6 bases). Germline V gives CDR1 LNHDA, CDR2 SQIVND (reference sequence). V gave up 10 bases and J gave up 0 bases, with 16 bases separating them. This CDR3 has 15 residues. The CDR3 here is CATKKEQGSNQPQHF. In nucleotides, the CDR3 is TGTGCCACCAAAAAAGAACAGGGTAGCAATCAGCCCCAGCATTTT.

The rearrangement uses TRBV12-3 or TRBV12-4 and TRBJ2-2; D is undetermined. CDR3 length: 12 residues. Trimming took off 6 bases at V and 3 bases at J, with 5 bases between the two ends. The CDR3 DNA reads TGTGCCAGCAGCCACTACACCGGGGAGCTGTTTTTT. Protein product: CASSHYTGELFF.

This clonotype has ten or more counts. The J gene is TRBJ2-7, the V gene TRBV28; D gene ambiguous. Germline CDR1 reads MDHEN; CDR2 reads SYDVKM. The V end was cut by 6 bases, the J end by 2 bases, with 20 bases between. The CDR3 spans 16 residues. The DNA of the CDR3 is TGTGCCAGCAGCCCTTCGGGCCGGAGAGAGGCCTACGAGCAGTACTTC. This codes for CASSPSGRREAYEQYF.

Only a few counts were recorded for this clonotype. V is TRBV19 and J is TRBJ1-2, with 7 nucleotides matching TRBD1. J gave up 7 bases and V 6 bases, and 5 bases lay outside the gene matches. Looked up from germline, CDR1 is LNHDA and CDR2 is SQIVND (reference sequence). The CDR3 length is 12 residues. For the CDR3, the DNA is TGTGCCAGTAGAACAGGGGAACTTGGCTACACCTTC. Amino acids: CASRTGELGYTF. Full variable domain (outside the CDR3, taken from reference TRBV19 and TRBJ1-2): DGGITQSPKYLFRKEGQNVTLSCEQNLNHDAMYWYRQDPGQGLRLIYYSQIVNDFQKGDIAEGYSVSREKKESFPLTVTSAQKNPTAFYLCASRTGELGYTFGSGTRLTVV.

In the case of this clonotype: Being one base from a much bigger clone, this may be a read error. V usage is TRBV20-1 and J usage is TRBJ2-5, with D possibly being TRBD1 or TRBD2 (5 bases each). CDR3 length: 13 amino acids. Germline assignment: CDR1 DFQATT and CDR2 SNEGSKA (reference sequence). V was clipped by 5 bases and J by 7 bases, with 17 bases between them. The CDR3 spells CSAPTWGRRTQYF. As DNA, the CDR3 is TGCAGTGCTCCTACCTGGGGGAGACGGACCCAGTACTTC.

This rearrangement joins TRBV12-3 or TRBV12-4 to TRBJ1-1; D unresolved. This CDR3 is built from 13 residues. The V end lost 6 bases, the J end lost 3 bases, and 11 bases lay between the germline ends. CDR3 amino acids: CASSPGFDTEAFF. Written as DNA, the CDR3 is TGTGCCAGCAGCCCGGGGTTTGACACTGAAGCTTTCTTT.